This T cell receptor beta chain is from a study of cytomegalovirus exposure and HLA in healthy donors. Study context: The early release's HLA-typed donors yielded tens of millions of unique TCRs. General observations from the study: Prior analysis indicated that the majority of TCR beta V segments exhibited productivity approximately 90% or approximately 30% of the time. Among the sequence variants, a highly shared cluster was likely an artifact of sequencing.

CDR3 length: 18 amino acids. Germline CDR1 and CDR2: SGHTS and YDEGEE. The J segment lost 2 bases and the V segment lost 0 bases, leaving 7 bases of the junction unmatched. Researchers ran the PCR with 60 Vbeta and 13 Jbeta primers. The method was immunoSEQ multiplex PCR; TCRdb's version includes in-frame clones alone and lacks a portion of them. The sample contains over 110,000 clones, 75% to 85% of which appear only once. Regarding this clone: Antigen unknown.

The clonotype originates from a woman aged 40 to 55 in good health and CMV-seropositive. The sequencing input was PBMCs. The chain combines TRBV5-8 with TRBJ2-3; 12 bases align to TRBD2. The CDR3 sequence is CASSLGRTSGTITDTQYF. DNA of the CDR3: TGTGCCAGCAGCTTGGGGAGGACTAGCGGGACCATCACAGATACGCAGTATTTT.